Below, 18 T cell receptor beta chains from the same sample are listed, as sequenced in a study of Ad26.COV2.S vaccination and SARS-CoV-2 variants. The sample's treatment: roughly 20 received Ad26.COV2.S at low or high dose, single or two shots; about five received placebo; per-sample allocation not given. Samples came from day 63 after the first vaccine or placebo injection. TCRdb's table, derived via immunoSEQ multiplex PCR, lists solely in-frame clones and lacks some. Of 300,000 to 450,000 clones listed, roughly 81% are singletons. Sequencing was performed on peripheral blood, taken in a trial of Ad26.COV2.S vaccine versus placebo. These receptors all come from a person aged 18 to 59 who received the Ad26.COV2.S COVID-19 vaccine or a placebo.

The V gene is TRBV6-6, the J gene TRBJ1-1; no firm D call. The germline V and J ends were trimmed by 4 bases and 6 bases, with 15 bases remaining between them. The CDR3 totals 14 residues. CDR1 and CDR2 from the germline V gene are MNHNY and SVGAGI (reference sequence). CDR3 region: CASSFTTAGSEAFF. In DNA, the CDR3 is TGTGCCAGCAGTTTTACGACGGCCGGCTCTGAAGCTTTCTTT.

The V gene is TRBV27, the J gene TRBJ1-4, with 7 nucleotides matching TRBD1. CDR3 length equals 15 residues. Germline V CDR1 and CDR2: MNHEY, SMNVEV (reference sequence). With 6 bases clipped from V and 7 bases from J, the junction kept 11 bases outside the gene matches. The CDR3 DNA is TGTGCCAGCAGCCGTAACAGGGGAGGGGGTGAAAAACTGTTTTTT. Protein product: CASSRNRGGGEKLFF.

The gene calls are TRBV5-6 and TRBJ1-4; 7 positions agree with TRBD1. Germline V lookup: CDR1 SGHDT, CDR2 YYEEEE. The CDR3 runs 14 residues. Losses at the gene ends were 3 bases for V and 5 bases for J; bases not matched to a gene: 4. CDR3: CASSYRGINEKLFF. DNA for the CDR3: TGTGCCAGCAGCTACAGGGGTATCAATGAAAAACTGTTTTTT.

J is TRBJ1-2 and V is TRBV25-1; 9 positions match TRBD1. Germline values: CDR1 MGHDK, CDR2 SYGVNS. V dropped 6 bases and J dropped 2; count of bases not matched to a gene: 4. The CDR3 totals 14 residues. The CDR3 loop reads CASRDRGQNYGYTF. CDR3 bases: TGTGCCAGCAGGGACAGGGGCCAAAACTATGGCTACACCTTC.

The chain has TRBV10-3 and TRBJ2-7, with 11 bases identical to TRBD1. This CDR3 has 16 residues. V lost 5 bases and J lost 3; bases outside the gene matches: 9. From germline, CDR1 is ENHRY and CDR2 SYGVKD. In DNA, the CDR3 is TGTGCCATCAGTCTTTCCACCGGGACAGGGGGCTACGAGCAGTACTTC. The encoded protein is CAISLSTGTGGYEQYF.

This clone was observed a single time. CDR3 sequence (DNA): TGCGCCAGCAGCTTGGGTGACAGTAAAAACATTCAGTACTTC. Residues: CASSLGDSKNIQYF. The chain has TRBV5-1 and TRBJ2-4; weak D call: TRBD1 (5 bases). Germline V gene lookup returns CDR1 SGHRS and CDR2 YFSETQ. V was cut by 0 bases and J by 4 bases, with 8 bases left in between. The CDR3 has 14 residues.

This chain links TRBV4-3 with TRBJ2-1, with TRBD2 as a possible D gene (5 bases). The ends were cut back, 9 bases at V and 12 bases at J, with 24 bases in the middle. This CDR3 region has 14 residues. From germline, CDR1 is LGHNA and CDR2 YSLEER. The CDR3 spells CASSYQDSPSGQFF. CDR3 coding DNA: TGCGCCAGTTCTTATCAGGACTCACCATCGGGGCAGTTCTTC.

The chain uses TRBV2 and TRBJ1-3; no definite D call. The CDR3 consists of 13 residues. The germline V gene encodes CDR1 SNHLY and CDR2 FYNNEI. The V and J ends lost 10 bases and 0 bases respectively, with 10 bases between them. DNA for the CDR3: TGTGCCAAGGGATCCTACTCTGGAAACACCATATATTTT. Its translation is CAKGSYSGNTIYF.

The chain joins TRBV19 to TRBJ2-3; TRBD1 agrees at 8 bases. This CDR3 spans 14 amino acids. After removal of 3 bases from V and 5 bases from J, the junction contained 4 bases not matched to a gene. Germline CDR1 reads LNHDA; CDR2 reads SQIVND (reference sequence). This CDR3 is CASSIQGAGDTQYF. The DNA for the CDR3 is TGTGCCAGTAGTATCCAGGGGGCGGGAGATACGCAGTATTTT.

CDR3 DNA: TGTGCCAGCAGTTTATGGTCGGACTCGGCCTACAATGAGCAGTTCTTC. Protein product: CASSLWSDSAYNEQFF. This chain joins TRBV27 and TRBJ2-1, with D tentatively TRBD2 (5 bases). CDR3 length: 16 amino acids. Between the trimmed V and J ends, which lost 1 base and 2 bases, there was a span of 12 bases. In germline, CDR1 is MNHEY, CDR2 SMNVEV (reference sequence).

The rearrangement joins TRBV6-2 or TRBV6-3 to TRBJ1-5; D not resolved. Trimming took off 6 bases at V and 6 bases at J, with 24 bases between the two ends. The CDR3 runs 17 residues. CDR1 is MNHEY, CDR2 SVGEGT, per germline. The CDR3, as DNA: TGTGCCAGCAGCGGTACCCCAGAGCGGTTGTGGGGTCAGCCCCAGCATTTT. Protein: CASSGTPERLWGQPQHF.

The chain carries TRBV6-2 or TRBV6-3 and TRBJ2-5; 7 bases fit TRBD2. There are 17 residues in the CDR3. V trimming: 5 bases; J trimming: 7 bases; junction bases outside the gene matches: 19. The V gene's germline CDR1 is MNHEY and CDR2 SVGEGT. The CDR3 coding sequence is TGTGCCAGCAGTGACAACCTACCGGGACTAACGGGGGTGACCCAGTACTTC. Protein sequence: CASSDNLPGLTGVTQYF.

The chain joins TRBV10-3 to TRBJ1-1; 8 bases agree with TRBD1. V lost 6 bases, J lost 5 bases, and 11 bases stayed unmatched. Germline lookup yields CDR1 ENHRY and CDR2 SYGVKD. The CDR3 sequence is 15 residues long. CDR3 loop: CAISPGQALRTEAFF. CDR3 coding DNA: TGTGCCATCAGCCCGGGACAGGCCCTTCGGACTGAAGCTTTCTTT.

The chain uses TRBV29-1 and TRBJ1-6; D is possibly TRBD1 (5 bases). In germline, CDR1 is SQVTM, CDR2 ANQGSEA. V shed 4 bases and J shed 9 bases, with 13 bases lying between them. The CDR3 extends over 13 amino acids. In DNA form, the CDR3 reads TGCAGCGTTGCGCAGGGAGATACTTCACCCCTCCACTTT. This gives the protein CSVAQGDTSPLHF.

This chain uses TRBV3-1 (or the pseudogene TRBV3-2) with TRBJ2-1; 8 bases match TRBD2. This CDR3 comprises 15 residues. V trimming: 5 bases; J trimming: 4 bases; junction bases outside the gene matches: 7. Germline-derived CDR1 and CDR2 are LGHDT and YNNKEL (reference sequence). The CDR3: CASSSRVAGYNEQFF. DNA of the CDR3: TGTGCCAGCAGCTCCCGGGTAGCGGGGTACAATGAGCAGTTCTTC.

The rearrangement joins TRBV5-1 to TRBJ2-3; 10 bases line up with TRBD2. V was pared by 1 base and J by 6 bases, with 8 bases of the junction left unmatched. This CDR3 has 16 amino acids. The V gene's germline CDR1 is SGHRS and CDR2 YFSETQ. CDR3 residues: CASSLPGLALGDTQYF. For the CDR3, the DNA is TGCGCCAGCAGCTTGCCGGGACTAGCGCTTGGGGATACGCAGTATTTT.

This chain uses TRBV13 with TRBJ2-7; 8 positions agree with TRBD2. V gave up 0 bases and J gave up 4 bases; unmatched junction bases: 2. The V gene's germline CDR1 is PRHDT and CDR2 FYEKMQ (reference sequence). The CDR3 totals 14 residues. CDR3 bases: TGTGCCAGCAGCTTAGGGACTAGCGTTTACGAGCAGTACTTC. This gives the protein CASSLGTSVYEQYF.

The chain has TRBV5-4 and TRBJ2-3, with 10 bases that match TRBD2. With V trimmed by 4 bases and J by 2 bases, 16 bases remained unmatched. The CDR3 has 19 residues. CDR1 SGHNT and CDR2 YYREEE come from the germline V gene (reference sequence). The CDR3 protein is CASSPSLAGVGGTTDTQYF. CDR3 bases: TGTGCCAGCAGCCCTAGTCTAGCGGGAGTAGGGGGCACCACAGATACGCAGTATTTT. Filled out from reference TRBV5-4 and TRBJ2-3, the complete variable domain reads ETGVTQSPTHLIKTRGQQVTLRCSSQSGHNTVSWYQQALGQGPQFIFQYYREEENGRGNFPPRFSGLQFPNYSSELNVNALELDDSALYLCASSPSLAGVGGTTDTQYFGPGTRLTVL.